Presented here are 16 T cell receptor beta chains from one specimen sequenced in a study of T cells in Graves' hyperthyroidism and ophthalmopathy. It was RNA transcripts that yielded the amplified TCR beta CDR3 regions. HTBI primers were the set used in a first-round RT-PCR of the TCR CDR3. TCRdb re-called the multiplex PCR reads through MiXCR, storing one row per CDR3 protein. Of 300,000 to 450,000 distinct CDR3 sequences in the sample, approximately 25% are singletons; the top ten hold less than 75%. Source material: blood. The source is a man aged 50 to 59 with Graves' hyperthyroidism.

This clonotype was observed a handful of times. CDR3 in amino acids: CASSQEPGGDYTF. Written as DNA, the CDR3 is TGTGCCAGCAGCCAAGAACCCGGGGGAGACTACACCTTC. V is TRBV3-1 and J is TRBJ1-2; D possibly corresponds to TRBD1 (5 bases). The CDR3 consists of 13 residues. CDR1 and CDR2 (germline): LGHDT, YNNKEL (reference sequence). The ends were cut back, 0 bases at V and 10 bases at J, with 12 bases in the middle.

Ten or more counts support this clonotype. The chain links TRBV6-1 to TRBJ1-1; 10 nucleotides match TRBD1. This CDR3 has 15 residues. The germline V gene has CDR1 MNHNS and CDR2 SASEGT. V was pared by 5 bases and J by 3 bases, with 6 bases of the junction left unmatched. The CDR3 coding sequence is TGTGCCAGCAGTACATACGGGACAGGGGACACTGAAGCTTTCTTT. This sequence encodes CASSTYGTGDTEAFF.

This sequence joins TRBV12-3 or TRBV12-4 and TRBJ2-1; D gene ambiguous. V lost 8 bases to trimming and J lost 0 bases, with 14 bases between them. The CDR3 spans 15 residues. For the CDR3, the DNA is TGTGCCAGCTCACCCAGGAAGAGCTCCTACAATGAGCAGTTCTTC. It specifies CASSPRKSSYNEQFF.

This clonotype appeared a few times. This chain joins TRBV7-9 and TRBJ2-7, with TRBD2 as a possible D gene (5 bases). The ends were cut back, 0 bases at V and 6 bases at J, with 18 bases in the middle. Looked up from germline, CDR1 is SEHNR and CDR2 is FQNEAQ (reference sequence). The CDR3 is 16 amino acids. CDR3 coding DNA: TGTGCCAGCAGCTTAGCGGAGAGCGGCCAGCTGGGCGAGCAGTACTTC. Translation: CASSLAESGQLGEQYF.

This clonotype showed up many times. This rearrangement joins TRBV2 to TRBJ2-3; the D gene is possibly TRBD1 (5 bases). CDR1 SNHLY and CDR2 FYNNEI come from the germline V gene. The V end was cut by 2 bases, the J end by 0 bases, with 12 bases between. CDR3 length: 16 residues. CDR3 loop: CASSEYRQSSTDTQYF. CDR3 DNA sequence: TGTGCCAGCAGTGAATACAGGCAATCTAGCACAGATACGCAGTATTTT.

Many counts were recorded for this clonotype. The chain carries TRBV28 and TRBJ2-5; 15 bases map to TRBD2. The trim removed 6 bases at V and 4 bases at J, leaving 0 bases unmatched. Per the germline V gene, CDR1 is MDHEN and CDR2 is SYDVKM. CDR3 length equals 14 residues. The CDR3 reads CASRGLAGGETQYF. The CDR3 nucleotides are TGTGCCAGCAGGGGACTAGCGGGAGGAGAGACCCAGTACTTC.

This clonotype showed up just a few times. The chain couples TRBV28 to TRBJ2-7; D possibly corresponds to TRBD1 (7 bases). CDR1 is MDHEN and CDR2 is SYDVKM in the germline V gene. Between the trimmed V and J ends, which lost 6 bases and 2 bases, there was a span of 14 bases. The CDR3 has 14 amino acids. DNA of the CDR3: TGTGCCAGCAGGCGGGACAGAGATACCTACGAGCAGTACTTC. It encodes CASRRDRDTYEQYF.

This clonotype occurred a few times. The chain combines TRBV11-3 with TRBJ2-1; TRBD2 agrees at 9 bases. Unmatched junction bases numbered 2, after V lost 4 bases and J lost 10 bases. Germline-derived CDR1 and CDR2 are SGHNT and YENEEA. The CDR3 is made up of 12 amino acids. CDR3 sequence reads: CASSSSGIEQFF. The CDR3 DNA reads TGTGCCAGCAGCTCTAGCGGGATAGAGCAGTTCTTC.

The chain has TRBV12-3 or TRBV12-4 and TRBJ2-2; 7 bases agree with TRBD1. V gave up 5 bases and J gave up 2 bases; unmatched junction bases: 17. The CDR3 is 19 residues long. The CDR3 nucleotides read TGTGCCAGCAGTGAATTTGAGGGGGCGCGAGGACTTAACACCGGGGAGCTGTTTTTT. Its translation: CASSEFEGARGLNTGELFF.

This clonotype was counted a few times. V is TRBV20-1 and J is TRBJ2-1; D is possibly TRBD1 or TRBD2 (5 bases each). V was pared by 0 bases and J by 2 bases, with 11 bases between. The CDR3 covers 15 residues. Germline V gene sequence: CDR1 DFQATT, CDR2 SNEGSKA (reference sequence). CDR3 nucleotides: TGCAGTGCTAGAGAGGCCCGGGGCGCCTACAATGAGCAGTTCTTC. This gives the protein CSAREARGAYNEQFF.

Turning to this clonotype: A read error may account for a junction end that differs from germline. V usage is TRBV7-2 and J usage is TRBJ2-7; 8 nucleotides match TRBD1. The CDR3 has 15 amino acids. From germline, CDR1 is SGHTA and CDR2 FQGNSA. The CDR3 bases are TGCGCCAGCAGCCAAGGGCAGGGGGCTTCCTACGAGCAGTACTTC. Its translation: CASSQGQGASYEQYF. Complete variable domain (other parts from reference TRBV7-2 and TRBJ2-7): GAGVSQSPSNKVTEKGKDVELRCDPISGHTALYWYRQSLGQGLEFLIYFQGNSAPDKSGLPSDRFSAERTGGSVSTLTIQRTQQEDSAVYLCASSQGQGASYEQYFGPGTRLTVT.

The chain has TRBV6-2 or TRBV6-3 and TRBJ2-7, with 10 positions matching TRBD2. Germline CDR1 reads MNHEY; CDR2 reads SVGEGT. CDR3 length: 16 amino acids. V shed 6 bases, J shed 3 bases, and the junction held 11 bases outside the gene matches. The CDR3 bases are TGTGCCAGCAGCGCCCCTGAGCGGGAGGGGAACTACGAGCAGTACTTC. This sequence encodes CASSAPEREGNYEQYF.

This chain connects TRBV29-1 to TRBJ1-1; TRBD1 aligns across 10 bases. CDR1 and CDR2 from the germline V gene are SQVTM and ANQGSEA. The CDR3 consists of 15 residues. V was clipped by 5 bases and J by 1 base; unmatched bases: 7. The CDR3 reads CSVPDRGRRNTEAFF. CDR3 coding DNA: TGCAGCGTTCCCGACAGGGGGCGACGGAACACTGAAGCTTTCTTT.

This clonotype was seen at least ten times. The chain has TRBV5-1 and TRBJ2-3; 8 positions agree with TRBD1. Germline CDR1 and CDR2: SGHRS and YFSETQ. J was trimmed by 0 bases and V by 4 bases; bases with no gene match: 4. This CDR3 has 15 amino acids. CDR3 sequence reads: CASSPGGRSTDTQYF. For the CDR3, the DNA is TGCGCCAGCAGCCCAGGGGGCAGGAGCACAGATACGCAGTATTTT.

The rearrangement joins TRBV12-3 or TRBV12-4 to TRBJ2-1, with TRBD2 identical over 13 bases. J lost 8 bases, V lost 6 bases, and 13 bases had no gene match. CDR3 length: 17 residues. This CDR3 is CASRDTSGRAFADEQFF. DNA for the CDR3: TGTGCCAGCAGAGATACTAGCGGGAGGGCTTTCGCCGATGAGCAGTTCTTC.

There are many counts of this clonotype. This chain links TRBV5-8 with TRBJ1-5; TRBD1 matches 8 bases. The CDR3 extends over 15 amino acids. Per germline, CDR1 SGHTS and CDR2 YDEGEE. Trimming took 2 bases from V and 7 from J; bases not matched to a gene: 8. CDR3 in amino acids: CASSLRTGYGQPQHF. DNA for the CDR3: TGTGCCAGCAGCTTAAGGACAGGGTATGGGCAGCCCCAGCATTTT. Full variable domain (missing parts from reference TRBV5-8 and TRBJ1-5): EAGVTQSPTHLIKTRGQQATLRCSPISGHTSVYWYQQALGLGLQFLLWYDEGEERNRGNFPPRFSGRQFPNYSSELNVNALELEDSALYLCASSLRTGYGQPQHFGDGTRLSIL.